This is a list of T cell receptor beta chains from one sample in a study of T-cell memory formation after mild COVID-19. One entry per CDR3 protein results from TCRdb running MiXCR on the 5' RACE reads. In the table there are 35,000 to 45,000 distinct CDR3 sequences, roughly 8% of which are singletons. The sequenced sample was PBMCs or a T cell subset sorted from them (not recorded which). All receptors derive from a young man who had mild COVID-19 (a few samples of this study predate the infection). Cell type and time point are not known. Each CDR3 is given with its conserved first and last residue. The D gene is left open where the match is weak. Expanded clones are given a class, and other clones once, few, many or no size at all.

d_call j_call v_call clone_size cdr3_aa cdr3_nt
TRBD1 TRBJ2-5 TRBV20-1 few CSARDYRDRGLQYF TGCAGTGCTAGAGATTACCGGGACAGGGGGCTTCAGTACTTC
NA TRBJ2-5 TRBV5-5 many CASSLRLISETQYF TGTGCCAGCAGCTTGAGGTTGATCTCGGAGACCCAGTACTTC
NA TRBJ1-1 TRBV29-1 many CSALWGAGTEAFF TGCAGCGCCCTGTGGGGGGCGGGCACTGAAGCTTTCTTT
TRBD2 TRBJ2-1 TRBV27 NA CASGTSGGAVEQFF TGTGCCAGCGGAACTAGCGGGGGGGCCGTTGAGCAGTTCTTC
TRBD2 TRBJ2-5 TRBV6-6 few CASSYTTSGGEQETQYF TGTGCCAGCAGTTACACGACTAGCGGGGGGGAGCAAGAGACCCAGTACTTC
TRBD1 TRBJ1-4 TRBV5-1 NA CASSRDRATNEKLFF TGCGCCAGCAGCCGGGACAGGGCAACTAATGAAAAACTGTTTTTT
NA TRBJ2-3 TRBV7-3 few CASSRGWQDTQYF TGTGCCAGCAGCCGGGGGTGGCAGGATACGCAGTATTTT
TRBD1 TRBJ1-1 TRBV12-3/TRBV12-4 NA CASSSAGGFEAFF TGTGCCAGCAGTTCGGCAGGGGGCTTTGAAGCTTTCTTT
NA TRBJ1-2 TRBV20-1 few CSASPRGYGYTF TGCAGTGCTAGTCCCAGGGGCTATGGCTACACCTTC
TRBD1 TRBJ2-3 TRBV5-5 few CASSLQGVLGDTQYF TGTGCCAGCAGCTTGCAGGGGGTCTTGGGGGATACGCAGTATTTT
NA TRBJ2-3 TRBV11-2 few CASSFRGDTQYF TGTGCCAGCAGCTTTAGGGGGGATACGCAGTATTTT
NA TRBJ2-5 TRBV15 few CATSRMIRDGETQYF TGTGCCACCAGCAGGATGATCCGTGATGGGGAGACCCAGTACTTC
NA TRBJ1-5 TRBV12-3/TRBV12-4 few CASSFGGSNQPQHF TGTGCCAGCAGTTTCGGGGGGAGCAATCAGCCCCAGCATTTT
NA TRBJ2-5 TRBV5-1 NA CASSSNVQETQYF TGCGCCAGCAGCTCGAACGTTCAAGAGACCCAGTACTTC
NA TRBJ1-1 TRBV5-1 many CASSSQGYRTEAFF TGCGCCAGCAGCTCACAGGGTTATCGGACTGAAGCTTTCTTT
TRBD2 TRBJ2-1 TRBV4-3 NA CASSQNGLASYNEQFF TGCGCCAGCAGCCAAAACGGACTAGCTTCCTACAATGAGCAGTTCTTC
TRBD2 TRBJ2-1 TRBV7-8 NA CASSLRLAGALGIHEQFF TGTGCCAGCAGCTTAAGGCTAGCGGGGGCCCTAGGGATCCATGAGCAGTTCTTC
NA TRBJ2-3 TRBV4-3 NA CASSRRRQDTQYF TGCGCCAGCAGCCGTCGGAGGCAGGATACGCAGTATTTT
NA TRBJ2-7 TRBV10-2 few CASSAESYEQYF TGCGCCAGCAGTGCAGAAAGCTACGAGCAGTACTTC
NA TRBJ2-2 TRBV14 NA CASSPQDTGELFF TGTGCCAGCAGCCCCCAGGACACCGGGGAGCTGTTTTTT
NA TRBJ2-4 TRBV7-2 few CASSLGGALNIQYF TGTGCCAGCAGCTTAGGAGGGGCCCTAAACATTCAGTACTTC
NA TRBJ1-1 TRBV6-2/TRBV6-3 NA CASRQGFESPNTEAFF TGTGCCAGTCGGCAGGGGTTTGAATCCCCTAACACTGAAGCTTTCTTT
TRBD1 TRBJ1-1 TRBV4-1 NA CASSQPWGRGDEAFF TGCGCCAGCAGCCAACCCTGGGGCAGGGGGGATGAAGCTTTCTTT
TRBD1 TRBJ2-1 TRBV5-1 many CASSVGQGGNEQFF TGCGCCAGCAGCGTGGGACAGGGAGGCAATGAGCAGTTCTTC
NA TRBJ2-1 TRBV7-9 NA CASSTGGVNNEQFF TGTGCCAGCAGCACCGGAGGGGTCAACAATGAGCAGTTCTTC
NA TRBJ2-1 TRBV5-6 few CASRQLSYNEQFF TGTGCCAGCAGACAGCTCTCCTACAATGAGCAGTTCTTC
NA TRBJ2-3 TRBV5-1 few CASSLERGNSITDTQYF TGCGCCAGCAGCTTGGAAAGGGGCAACTCCATCACAGATACGCAGTATTTT
NA TRBJ2-7 TRBV29-1 few CSAGSYEQYF TGCAGCGCTGGGAGTTACGAGCAGTACTTC
TRBD2 TRBJ2-7 TRBV6-2/TRBV6-3 many CASSYGGLAGDYEQYF TGTGCCAGCAGTTACGGGGGACTAGCGGGGGACTACGAGCAGTACTTC
NA TRBJ1-5 TRBV20-1 few CSALPLNQPQHF TGCAGTGCCTTGCCCCTTAATCAGCCCCAGCATTTT
TRBD1 TRBJ2-7 TRBV10-3 NA CAISPDRERSEQYF TGTGCCATCAGCCCGGACAGGGAACGCTCCGAGCAGTACTTC
NA TRBJ2-1 TRBV11-2 few CASSLDNGNEQFF TGTGCCAGCAGCTTAGATAACGGCAATGAGCAGTTCTTC
NA TRBJ2-5 TRBV4-2 few CASSQDGGRETQYF TGTGCCAGCAGCCAAGATGGGGGCCGCGAGACCCAGTACTTC
TRBD1 TRBJ2-1 TRBV9 few CASSVGTGRNEQFF TGTGCCAGCAGCGTAGGGACAGGAAGGAATGAGCAGTTCTTC
NA TRBJ2-2 TRBV20-1 NA CSAPSGAGELFF TGCAGTGCCCCCTCGGGGGCTGGGGAGCTGTTTTTT
NA TRBJ1-2 TRBV6-2/TRBV6-3 few CASSWELSYTF TGTGCCAGCAGTTGGGAGCTGAGCTACACCTTC
TRBD1 TRBJ1-1 TRBV7-3 NA CASSSTGPGTEAFF TGTGCCAGCAGCTCGACAGGGCCAGGCACTGAAGCTTTCTTT
NA TRBJ2-1 TRBV24-1 few CATSDLSRVGDEQFF TGTGCCACCAGTGATTTATCGAGGGTGGGCGATGAGCAGTTCTTC
TRBD2 TRBJ2-3 TRBV7-2 few CASSLGGGGSGTQYF TGTGCCAGCAGCTTAGGTGGCGGGGGAAGTGGTACGCAGTATTTT
TRBD2 TRBJ2-5 TRBV5-1 NA CASSLRLAGAQETQYF TGCGCCAGCAGCCTACGACTAGCGGGGGCCCAAGAGACCCAGTACTTC
TRBD2 TRBJ2-1 TRBV20-1 few CSAARGDEQFF TGCAGTGCTGCTCGGGGGGATGAGCAGTTCTTC
NA TRBJ2-7 TRBV6-6 NA CASSYPHSFYEQYF TGTGCCAGCAGTTACCCCCACTCATTCTACGAGCAGTACTTC
NA TRBJ1-1 TRBV30 NA CAWSTGRVNTEAFF TGTGCCTGGAGTACTGGACGGGTGAACACTGAAGCTTTCTTT
TRBD1 TRBJ2-5 TRBV5-6 few CASSVTGDETQYF TGTGCCAGCAGCGTGACAGGGGACGAGACCCAGTACTTC
TRBD1 TRBJ1-2 TRBV7-2 few CASSLAGTGGFYGYTF TGTGCCAGCAGCTTAGCGGGGACAGGGGGCTTCTATGGCTACACCTTC
NA TRBJ2-1 TRBV5-1 many CASSLAADSYNEQFF TGCGCCAGCAGCTTGGCAGCGGACAGCTACAATGAGCAGTTCTTC